This T cell receptor beta chain comes out of a study of shared clonotypes between healthy human individuals. At the level of the study: CD4 naive cells filled three plates per donor, CD4 memory three, CD8 naive two and CD8 memory one. Study results and caveats: The researchers took only blood, and tissue repertoires probably look different. The study found lower generation probabilities in non-shared clonotypes than in those shared by all four donors.

Comments on this clone: What it binds is unknown.

Clones were read by immunoSEQ multiplex PCR, and TCRdb kept only the in-frame ones, dropping some. The table includes under 2.5 million clones, roughly 90% detected once. The specimen was naive CD4+ T cells from PBMCs. Subset reported: CD45RA+ positively selected. The source is a man aged 18 to 30 in good health. Some clones in this sample may be carry-over from other donors' samples.

The CDR3 sequence: CASSRGPSNTEAFF. DNA of the CDR3: TGTGCCAGCAGCCGGGGACCTTCGAACACTGAAGCTTTCTTT. V gene TRBV7-2 combines with J gene TRBJ1-1; D is perhaps TRBD1 (5 bases). This CDR3 is built from 14 residues. Trimming pared 5 bases from V and 1 base from J, leaving 11 bases between. Looked up from germline, CDR1 is SGHTA and CDR2 is FQGNSA.